The T cell receptor (beta chain) under discussion was sequenced for a study of preoperative IRX-2 immunotherapy in early breast cancer. This clone was picked up a small number of times. Documented treatment: preoperative locoregional IRX-2 cytokine immunotherapy. Patients received preoperative, locoregional IRX-2 cytokine immunotherapy in a phase Ib study. Assay used: immunoSEQ multiplex PCR; TCRdb lists only in-frame clones, some missing. The sample has under 35,000 clones, about four fifths seen once. This CDR3 is 14 amino acids long. The ends lost 2 bases at V and 6 bases at J; junction bases unmatched: 4. Germline-derived CDR1 and CDR2 are MNHGY and SAAAGT.

The receptor was isolated from a human donor with breast cancer. Sample collection was performed from a patient treated with IRX-2 immunotherapy. The chain carries TRBV6-8 and TRBJ2-7; TRBD1 aligns across 10 bases. The DNA of the CDR3 is TGTGCCAGCAGTTACCATGGGACAGGGGCCGAGCAGTACTTC. This codes for CASSYHGTGAEQYF.